The 16 T cell receptor beta chains presented below share a single source sample, sequenced in a study of cytomegalovirus exposure and HLA in healthy donors. This PCR relied on a set of 60 Vbeta primers and 13 Jbeta primers. Generated by immunoSEQ multiplex PCR, the TCRdb table keeps only in-frame clones and is missing some. The table includes under 200,000 clones, around four fifths detected once. Sequenced material: PBMCs. These receptors originate from a female donor in good health and CMV-seronegative.

This chain connects TRBV5-1 to TRBJ1-5; 7 bases fit TRBD1. This CDR3 spans 16 amino acids. Germline lookup yields CDR1 SGHRS and CDR2 YFSETQ. V lost 4 bases to trimming and J lost 3 bases; unmatched junction nucleotides: 10. The chain's CDR3 is CASSLGGTDNNQPQHF. The CDR3 DNA reads as TGCGCCAGCAGCCTAGGAGGGACAGACAACAATCAGCCCCAGCATTTT.

The chain links TRBV9 to TRBJ2-5; perhaps TRBD2 as D (5 bases). The V end lost 0 bases, the J end lost 5 bases, and 17 bases lay between the germline ends. The germline V gene encodes CDR1 SGDLS and CDR2 YYNGEE. The CDR3 consists of 16 residues. The CDR3, as DNA: TGTGCCAGCAGCGTAGCCGGAGGTACAGCACCGGAGACCCAGTACTTC. Protein product: CASSVAGGTAPETQYF.

The genes are TRBV28 and TRBJ2-7; a weak D match, TRBD1 (5 bases). The CDR3 extends over 14 amino acids. Germline V gene sequence: CDR1 MDHEN, CDR2 SYDVKM. Trimming stripped 1 base from V and 2 bases from J, with 9 bases between. CDR3 coding DNA: TGTGCCAGCAGTTTATCTCCCAGGGCCTACGAGCAGTACTTC. Its translation: CASSLSPRAYEQYF.

The chain uses TRBV6-5 and TRBJ1-5, with D possibly matching TRBD1 (6 bases). This CDR3 spans 14 amino acids. V lost 6 bases and J 5 bases, leaving 14 bases between the germline ends. The germline CDR1 and CDR2 sequences are MNHEY and SVGAGI. The CDR3 sequence is CASRPDRSHQPQHF. The DNA of the CDR3 is TGTGCCAGCAGACCCGACAGGAGTCATCAGCCCCAGCATTTT.

The rearrangement uses TRBV7-3 and TRBJ2-3, with TRBD2 matching 8 bases. This CDR3 comprises 17 residues. The germline V gene encodes CDR1 SGHTA and CDR2 FQGTGA. Germline trimming cut 5 bases from V and 1 base from J; bases unmatched to any gene: 11. CDR3 sequence (DNA): TGTGCCAGCAGCCAACGAGAGGGTAGCGGGGGCACAGATACGCAGTATTTT. The encoded protein is CASSQREGSGGTDTQYF.

This clone was recorded once. CDR3 region: CASSLMAGGHDGEQFF. CDR3 bases: TGTGCCAGCAGCTTAATGGCGGGAGGGCATGATGGGGAGCAGTTCTTC. This chain joins TRBV7-3 and TRBJ2-1; 9 bases are a match to TRBD2. The germline V gene encodes CDR1 SGHTA and CDR2 FQGTGA. The trim removed 1 base at V and 10 bases at J, leaving 11 bases unmatched. The CDR3 contains 16 residues. The variable domain in full, completed from reference TRBV7-3 and TRBJ2-1, reads GAGVSQTPSNKVTEKGKYVELRCDPISGHTALYWYRQSLGQGPEFLIYFQGTGAADDSGLPNDRFFAVRPEGSVSTLKIQRTERGDSAVYLCASSLMAGGHDGEQFFGPGTRLTVL.

The chain combines TRBV4-1 with TRBJ2-5; TRBD1 matches 7 bases. This CDR3 region has 16 residues. With V trimmed by 1 base and J by 0 bases, 5 bases remained unmatched. Germline V CDR1 and CDR2: MGHRA, YSYEKL. CDR3 in DNA: TGCGCCAGCAGCCAAGTCGCAACAGGGGACCAAGAGACCCAGTACTTC. As protein: CASSQVATGDQETQYF.

The chain employs TRBV7-3 and TRBJ1-5; perhaps TRBD1 as D (6 bases). V lost 4 bases, J lost 0 bases, and 10 bases lay in between. The CDR3 covers 15 residues. Germline lookup yields CDR1 SGHTA and CDR2 FQGTGA. Here the CDR3 reads CASSSTGYSNQPQHF. DNA of the CDR3: TGTGCCAGCAGCTCGACAGGATATAGCAATCAGCCCCAGCATTTT.

The CDR3 reads CASSISPRDQQYF. CDR3 nucleotides: TGTGCCAGCAGCATCTCCCCCAGGGATCAGCAGTACTTC. V usage is TRBV7-9 and J usage is TRBJ2-7; a weak D match, TRBD1 (5 bases). The CDR3 length is 13 residues. The V gene's germline CDR1 is SEHNR and CDR2 FQNEAQ (reference sequence). The V and J ends lost 5 bases and 8 bases respectively, with 16 bases between them.

A word on this clone: Its ends do not fully match the called genes, so a read error is possible. This chain uses TRBV7-7 with TRBJ2-1, with a tentative D call TRBD1 (5 bases). There are 13 residues in the CDR3. Looked up from germline, CDR1 is SSHAT and CDR2 is FNYEAQ (reference sequence). The CDR3 DNA reads TGTGCTAGCAGCCGCGACAGCAACAATGAGCAGTTCTTC. It encodes CASSRDSNNEQFF.

The J gene is TRBJ2-7, the V gene TRBV6-1; a weak D match, TRBD1 (5 bases). CDR1 and CDR2 from the germline V gene are MNHNS and SASEGT. Trimming cost V 5 bases and J 2 bases, with 16 bases left between them. The CDR3 contains 15 residues. The CDR3 sequence is CASSPQDSRTYEQYF. In DNA form, the CDR3 reads TGTGCCAGCAGTCCACAAGACAGCCGAACCTACGAGCAGTACTTC.

This chain connects TRBV6-5 to TRBJ2-5; TRBD2 matches at 7 bases. This CDR3 contains 11 residues. The J segment lost 9 bases and the V segment lost 6 bases, leaving 4 bases of the junction unmatched. CDR1 and CDR2 (germline): MNHEY, SVGAGI. CDR3 nucleotides: TGTGCCAGCAGCATACGGGGGGCCCAGTACTTC. This translates into CASSIRGAQYF.

This rearrangement joins TRBV19 to TRBJ2-7, with 7 positions matching TRBD1. Per the germline V gene, CDR1 is LNHDA and CDR2 is SQIVND (reference sequence). The CDR3 is 14 amino acids. V was pared by 3 bases and J by 4 bases, with 6 bases of the junction left unmatched. CDR3 in amino acids: CASSMFGRGYEQYF. DNA of the CDR3: TGTGCCAGTAGTATGTTCGGCAGGGGGTACGAGCAGTACTTC.

This chain uses TRBV28 with TRBJ1-5; TRBD1 agrees at 8 bases. Germline trimming cut 6 bases from V and 0 bases from J; bases unmatched to any gene: 16. Germline CDR1 reads MDHEN; CDR2 reads SYDVKM. There are 19 residues in the CDR3. This chain's CDR3 is CASSHRTGSMVNSNQPQHF. The CDR3 bases are TGTGCCAGCAGCCACAGGACAGGGAGTATGGTCAATAGCAATCAGCCCCAGCATTTT.

The chain recombines TRBV7-8 with TRBJ2-5, with 7 bases that match TRBD2. The CDR3 totals 13 residues. The V gene's germline CDR1 is SGHVS and CDR2 FQNEAQ. The ends lost 4 bases at V and 5 bases at J; junction bases unmatched: 4. Here the CDR3 reads CASSSGLDETQYF. The CDR3 region has the DNA TGTGCCAGCAGCTCCGGACTAGACGAGACCCAGTACTTC.

V and J are TRBV7-9 and TRBJ1-6; D is ambiguous. The V and J ends lost 3 bases and 8 bases respectively, with 20 bases between them. Looked up from germline, CDR1 is SEHNR and CDR2 is FQNEAQ (reference sequence). The length of the CDR3 is 17 residues. The CDR3 loop reads CASSFSAGQDGHSPLHF. In nucleotides, the CDR3 is TGTGCCAGCAGCTTTTCCGCCGGCCAGGATGGTCATTCACCCCTCCACTTT.